The sequence of this TCR beta chain was determined in a study of blood T cell repertoires in COVID-19. This CDR3 contains 15 residues. Trimming at V came to 2 bases and at J to 3 bases, leaving 6 bases not matched to a gene. CDR1 and CDR2 from the germline V gene are SGHNT and YYREEE (reference sequence). TCRdb keeps only in-frame clones here, not all; method: immunoSEQ multiplex PCR. The data contain some 400,000 clones, roughly 90% of them singletons. Recruits, aged roughly 18 to 100 years, lived in 25 or so US areas. The chain links TRBV5-4 to TRBJ2-5; 8 bases align to TRBD2. Source material: PBMCs or T cells enriched from blood (not recorded which). This sequence originates from a woman in her 40s who had been exposed to COVID-19. CDR3 residues: CASSFGREEEETQYF. DNA of the CDR3: TGTGCCAGCAGCTTCGGGCGGGAGGAAGAAGAGACCCAGTACTTC.